This T cell receptor (beta chain) was captured in a study of T cell responses to AZD1222 COVID-19 vaccine. Turning to this clone: Its target is unknown.

Regarding the study as a whole: It should be noted that donors were predominantly white British and more often female, and clonal diversity was possibly underestimated. Spike-wide coverage was observed for vaccine-associated CD4 TCRs, with dominant responses at 160-218 and 743-854. Of spike-specific TCRs, nearly half reportedly target regions left unmutated in variants. Just a handful of people given AZD1222 tested seropositive at baseline.

Some clones are missing from TCRdb's copy, which holds only in-frame ones; the method was immunoSEQ multiplex PCR. The table has about 130,000 clones, about 92% seen once. CDR3 length: 17 amino acids. Germline loops: CDR1 MGHDK, CDR2 SYGVNS. V shed 3 bases, J shed 7 bases, and the junction held 13 bases outside the gene matches. V and J are TRBV25-1 and TRBJ2-2, with 8 bases that match TRBD1. This receptor was obtained from an adult in good health. Here the sequenced sample was peripheral blood, taken on day 0 of AZD1222 vaccination. The CDR3 loop reads CASSDRRGGQVSGELFF. The CDR3 DNA is TGTGCCAGCAGTGACCGCCGAGGGGGACAGGTCAGCGGGGAGCTGTTTTTT.